The TCR beta chain described here comes from a study of T cells in Graves' hyperthyroidism and ophthalmopathy. The CDR3 is 16 residues long. V was pared by 6 bases and J by 4 bases, with 11 bases of the junction left unmatched. Germline assignment: CDR1 LNHDA and CDR2 SQIVND (reference sequence). Researchers amplified the TCR beta CDR3 regions from RNA transcripts. The primer set for the first-round RT-PCR of the TCR CDR3 was HTBI. MiXCR was run by TCRdb on the multiplex PCR reads, yielding one entry per CDR3 protein. The data hold some 760,000 distinct CDR3 sequences, with 13% to 15% observed a single time.

Sequenced sample: blood. This sequence originates from a woman aged 18 to 35 with Graves' hyperthyroidism. V usage is TRBV19 and J usage is TRBJ2-2; 7 bases agree with TRBD2. CDR3: CASRPRTRGGTGELFF. DNA of the CDR3: TGTGCCAGTAGACCAAGGACTAGAGGTGGCACCGGGGAGCTGTTTTTT. The whole variable domain, remainder taken from reference TRBV19 and TRBJ2-2, is DGGITQSPKYLFRKEGQNVTLSCEQNLNHDAMYWYRQDPGQGLRLIYYSQIVNDFQKGDIAEGYSVSREKKESFPLTVTSAQKNPTAFYLCASRPRTRGGTGELFFGEGSRLTVL.